This TCR beta chain was profiled in a study of blood T cell repertoires in COVID-19. Study summary: The United States, Italy and Spain were the sources of the acute and convalescent COVID-19 samples. T cells, B-cell-depleted T cells, or PBMCs provided the cDNA or gDNA that served as material.

Authors' data handling: Estimation of nucleated cell counts was performed using reference gene primer amplification. Sequencing used immunoSEQ multiplex PCR; TCRdb keeps in-frame clones, though not all of them. V, J and clone size are taken as reported in that table, and D and trimming were inferred from the DNA itself. The sample has 130,000 or so clones, around 89% seen once. Germline CDR1 is SGHDT and CDR2 is YYEEEE. V was clipped by 3 bases and J by 5 bases; unmatched bases: 7. This CDR3 spans 15 amino acids. Sequencing was done on a sample of peripheral blood. The sequence came from a man aged 65 to 79 with active COVID-19. The chain joins TRBV5-6 to TRBJ2-3, with 9 positions matching TRBD2. The CDR3 region has the DNA TGTGCCAGCAGCTGGGGCCGAGCGGGAGGAGATACGCAGTATTTT. Protein: CASSWGRAGGDTQYF.